This T cell receptor (beta chain) is drawn from a study of blood T cell repertoires in COVID-19 (TCRdb year 2020). In terms of the full investigation: Collaborator samples came from the United States, Italy and Spain and covered acute and convalescent phases of COVID-19. Where HLA class I and class II types were available, the types were taken from metadata supplied by the sample provider, not from assay-based typing. The material from the prospective study consisted of cDNA or gDNA derived from T cells, B-cell-depleted T cells, or PBMCs. Samples were obtained from the ongoing ImmuneRACE study (first 160 participants) and from some 1,200 subjects provided by 6 global collaborators. Deeply sampled blood TCRbeta repertoires from subjects exposed to, actively infected with, or recovered from COVID-19 were included in the dataset. Nearly every sample came with metadata listing a de-identified subject ID, COVID-19 status, age in years and sex. The repertoires were made available in a free public database intended to serve as a resource for research on the immune response to SARS-CoV-2. The paper as a whole reports these results and caveats: The quantity of clinical and demographic metadata differed by source and by participant and was supplied without curation.

CDR1 and CDR2 were assigned from the germline V gene as MNHEY and SVGAGI. Measured from the cysteine to the phenylalanine, the CDR3 is 15 residues long. Just the 45-base CDR3 DNA is kept, in frame starting at base 1. V and J are truncated by 2 bases and 6 bases respectively, leaving an intervening sequence of 11 bases. Each collaborating institution followed its own protocols to collect whole blood in K2EDTA tubes. For TCRbeta analysis, collaborators shipped samples in one of three forms: frozen whole blood, isolated PBMCs, or DNA extracted from either of those sample types. A note on this clone: Its specific antigen is unknown. The sample holds no much larger clone one base away, and base qualities are not on file.

The immunoSEQ Assay, a bias-controlled multiplex PCR, was used to amplify TCRbeta CDR3 regions from genomic DNA. As for how the authors treated the data: The number of nucleated cells in each sample was estimated from the amplification of reference gene primers within the assay. To quantify the absolute abundance of each unique TCRbeta CDR3 rearrangement, sequence reads were collapsed and filtered. For each sample, productive Simpson clonality was calculated as the square root of Simpson's diversity index over productive rearrangements. Not all clones reach the TCRdb copy of this immuneACCESS table, which keeps in-frame sequences only. Checked studies attribute under half of the gap to unresolved V genes and leave the rest unexplained. The V and J calls and the clone size are those of that table, but D and trimming were determined from the DNA. Across this sample there are approximately 74,000 clones, with around 89% seen only once. The ten largest account for around 1.2% of the sample.

The sequence came from a woman in her sixties or seventies with acute or convalescent COVID-19. The rearranged chain carries TRBV6-5 and TRBJ1-6; TRBD1 might be the D gene, on 6 matching bases. The source material was peripheral blood. The CDR3 protein is CASSYLRTVNSPLHF. The DNA sequence is as follows: TGTGCCAGCAGTTACCTTCGGACAGTTAATTCACCCCTCCACTTT.